One T cell receptor beta chain is described in this entry. This sample was taken from a study of identical twins. Via MiXCR, TCRdb re-called the 5' RACE reads, giving one row per CDR3 protein. The data show about 890,000 distinct CDR3 sequences, roughly an eighth seen once. V was shortened by 5 bases and J by 7 bases, with 10 bases between the two germline ends. The germline CDR1 and CDR2 sequences are SGHVS and FQNEAQ. This CDR3 spans 12 amino acids. The same sample was also studied in work on yellow fever vaccine responses in identical twins.

The rearrangement links TRBV7-8 to TRBJ2-3; TRBD2 might be the D (5 bases). The sequence was collected from a woman between 18 and 29 years old in good health. The sequencing sample was made of PBMCs. This chain's CDR3 is CASSHGLHTQYF. DNA of the CDR3: TGTGCCAGCAGCCACGGACTGCATACGCAGTATTTT.